The 2 T cell receptor beta chains presented below share a single source sample, sequenced in a study of identifying expanded T cells in peripheral blood (dated by TCRdb to 2018 to 2020). Library construction relied on the immunoSEQ multiplex PCR assay. As stored in TCRdb, this immuneACCESS dataset retains in-frame rearrangements with V and J assigned. A fraction of the clones does not appear; measured against another copy, unresolved V genes explain less than half of the discrepancy, and the remainder lacks a known reason. The sample table lists some 96,000 clones, approximately 89% of them with a count of one. The top ten constitute 5.5% to 6.5% of the sample. The sequencing sample was made of blood. These receptor sequences come from a person aged 18 to 69 in good health.

The V call is TRBV6-5, the J call TRBJ2-7; the D gene could be TRBD1 or TRBD2 (5 bases each). The V gene lost 10 bases and the J gene lost 1 base, with 20 bases spanning the gap. Germline values: CDR1 MNHEY, CDR2 SVGAGI. The CDR3 contains 15 residues. CDR3 protein: CATGRGGDLSYEQYF. CDR3 sequence (DNA): TGTGCCACCGGCCGTGGGGGAGATTTATCCTACGAGCAGTACTTC.

CDR3 loop: CASGVLGSYNEQFF. CDR3 coding DNA: TGTGCCAGCGGGGTTCTTGGGTCTTACAATGAGCAGTTCTTC. This rearrangement joins TRBV13 to TRBJ2-1; unclear D gene. Between the trimmed V and J ends, which lost 8 bases and 4 bases, there was a span of 15 bases. The CDR3 has 14 residues. From germline, CDR1 is PRHDT and CDR2 FYEKMQ (reference sequence).